This T cell receptor (beta chain) was sequenced for a study of blood T cell repertoires in COVID-19. About the study: Samples of COVID-19 (acute and convalescent) were obtained from the United States, Italy and Spain.

Study processing details: Quantification of nucleated cells was approximated via reference gene primer amplification. The method was immunoSEQ multiplex PCR; TCRdb's version includes in-frame clones alone and lacks a portion of them. D and trimming were read from the DNA, whereas the V and J calls and clone size are those reported in that table. The sample includes roughly 48,000 clones, roughly 89% seen only once; the top ten take around 30%. V shed 4 bases, J shed 1 base, and the junction held 3 bases outside the gene matches. This CDR3 is 16 amino acids long. From germline, CDR1 is SEHNR and CDR2 FQNEAQ (reference sequence).

Sequenced: peripheral blood. The TCR comes from a woman of 80 years or more with acute or convalescent COVID-19. The J gene is TRBJ2-6, the V gene TRBV7-9, with 8 bases aligning to TRBD1. The chain's CDR3 is CASSSDRGSGANVLTF. In DNA form, the CDR3 reads TGTGCCAGCAGCTCCGACAGGGGATCTGGGGCCAACGTCCTGACTTTC.